This paragraph reports one T cell receptor beta chain. Its antigen is not known. This sample was included in a study of cytomegalovirus exposure and HLA in healthy donors. Study conclusions and caveats: According to reports, the classifier identified cytomegalovirus status with high specificity and sensitivity. Investigators reported about 160 TCR beta chains as tied to cytomegalovirus.

Primers: 60 Vbeta forward and 13 Jbeta reverse. TCRdb's table, derived via immunoSEQ multiplex PCR, lists solely in-frame clones and lacks some. The table records fewer than 300,000 clones, 80% of them present only once. The CDR3 runs 14 residues. Trimming took 8 bases from V and 6 from J; bases not matched to a gene: 10. CDR1 is ENHRY, CDR2 SYGVKD, per germline. This TCR was sampled from a girl aged 2 to 9 in good health and CMV-seronegative. V usage is TRBV10-3 and J usage is TRBJ2-1; 7 bases align to TRBD2. Sequencing used PBMCs. CDR3 in amino acids: CAIGRLAEANEQFF. The CDR3 nucleotides are TGTGCCATCGGCCGGCTAGCGGAAGCCAATGAGCAGTTCTTC.